This T cell receptor beta chain originates from a study of PD-L1 blockade in urothelial cancer. Study-wide background: Patients with male sex and bladder-origin urothelial cancer accounted for twenty-five of 29 enrolled. Blood analysis took place 3 weeks (second dose) and 6 weeks after treatment start.

The ends were cut back, 4 bases at V and 7 bases at J, with 10 bases in the middle. CDR1 is MNHEY, CDR2 SMNVEV, per germline (reference sequence). The CDR3 totals 13 residues. Produced via immunoSEQ multiplex PCR; TCRdb's table is partial and in-frame only. The sample contains 41,000 or so clones, over 65% of which appear only once. V and J are TRBV27 and TRBJ1-4; D is undetermined. The receptor's source is a man aged 55 to 70 with urothelial cancer. The specimen comprised PBMCs, sampled around atezolizumab (anti-PD-L1) treatment. In nucleotides, the CDR3 is TGTGCCAGCAGTTCAACCCCTAGTGAAAAACTGTTTTTT. The encoded protein is CASSSTPSEKLFF.